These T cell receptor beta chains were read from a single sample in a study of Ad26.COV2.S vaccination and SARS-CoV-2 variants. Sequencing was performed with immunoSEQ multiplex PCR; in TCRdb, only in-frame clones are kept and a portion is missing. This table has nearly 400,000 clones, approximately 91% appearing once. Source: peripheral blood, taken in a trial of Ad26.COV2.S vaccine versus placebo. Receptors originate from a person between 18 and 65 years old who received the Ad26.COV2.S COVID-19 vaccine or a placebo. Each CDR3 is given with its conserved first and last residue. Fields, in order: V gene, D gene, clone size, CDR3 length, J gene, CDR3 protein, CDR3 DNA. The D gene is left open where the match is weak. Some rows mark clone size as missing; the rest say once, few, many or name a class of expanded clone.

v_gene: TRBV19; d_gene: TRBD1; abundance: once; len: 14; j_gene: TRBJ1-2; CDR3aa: CASSVRGLGYGYTF; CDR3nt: TGTGCCAGTAGTGTCAGGGGGCTCGGGTATGGCTACACCTTC
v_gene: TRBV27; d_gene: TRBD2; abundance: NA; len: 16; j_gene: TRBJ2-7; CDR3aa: CASGRGPSGSLYEQYF; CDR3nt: TGTGCCAGCGGCAGAGGTCCTAGCGGGAGTTTGTACGAGCAGTACTTC
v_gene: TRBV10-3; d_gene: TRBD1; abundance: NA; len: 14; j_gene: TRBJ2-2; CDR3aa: CAIKATGRTGELFF; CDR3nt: TGTGCCATCAAGGCGACAGGGCGGACCGGGGAGCTGTTTTTT
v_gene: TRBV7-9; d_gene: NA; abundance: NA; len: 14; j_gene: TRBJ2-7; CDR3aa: CASSLEGVGYEQYF; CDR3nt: TGTGCCAGCAGCTTAGAAGGTGTAGGCTACGAGCAGTACTTC
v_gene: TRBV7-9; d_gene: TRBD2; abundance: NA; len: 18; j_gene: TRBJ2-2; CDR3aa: CASSPGASGLPKSGELFF; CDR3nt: TGTGCCAGCAGCCCAGGTGCTAGCGGGTTACCTAAGAGCGGGGAGCTGTTTTTT
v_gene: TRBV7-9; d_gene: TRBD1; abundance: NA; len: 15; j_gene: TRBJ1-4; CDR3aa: CASSLRTGFREKLFF; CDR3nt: TGTGCCAGCAGCTTAAGGACAGGGTTTCGCGAAAAACTGTTTTTT
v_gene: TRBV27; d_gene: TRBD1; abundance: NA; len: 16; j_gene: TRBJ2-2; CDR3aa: CASSPWTGGNTGELFF; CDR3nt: TGTGCCAGCAGTCCCTGGACAGGGGGGAACACCGGGGAGCTGTTTTTT
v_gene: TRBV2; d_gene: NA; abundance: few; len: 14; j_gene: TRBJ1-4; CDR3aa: CASSEYLANEKLFF; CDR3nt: TGTGCCAGCAGTGAATACCTAGCTAATGAAAAACTGTTTTTT
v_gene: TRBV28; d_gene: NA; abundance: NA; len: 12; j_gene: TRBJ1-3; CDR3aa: CASSISGNTIYF; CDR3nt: TGTGCCAGCAGCATCTCTGGAAACACCATATATTTT
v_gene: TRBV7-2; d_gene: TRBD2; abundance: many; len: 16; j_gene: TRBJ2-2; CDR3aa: CASSLWGAGNTGELFF; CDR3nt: TGTGCCAGCAGCTTATGGGGAGCGGGAAACACCGGGGAGCTGTTTTTT
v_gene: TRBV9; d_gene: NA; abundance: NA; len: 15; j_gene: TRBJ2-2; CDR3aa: CASSVRQKNTGELFF; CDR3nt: TGTGCCAGCAGCGTACGGCAGAAGAACACCGGGGAGCTGTTTTTT
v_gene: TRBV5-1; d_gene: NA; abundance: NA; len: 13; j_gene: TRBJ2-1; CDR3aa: CASSSGQYNEQFF; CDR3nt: TGCGCCAGCAGCTCCGGACAGTACAATGAGCAGTTCTTC
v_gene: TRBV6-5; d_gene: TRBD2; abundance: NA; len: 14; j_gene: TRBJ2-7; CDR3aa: CASSYSGRSYEQYF; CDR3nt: TGTGCCAGCAGTTACTCCGGGAGGTCCTACGAGCAGTACTTC
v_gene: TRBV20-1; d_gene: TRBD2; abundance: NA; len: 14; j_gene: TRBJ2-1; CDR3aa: CSASRPRLAEQRFF; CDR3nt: TGCAGTGCTAGTCGTCCGAGGCTAGCGGAACAGCGGTTCTTC
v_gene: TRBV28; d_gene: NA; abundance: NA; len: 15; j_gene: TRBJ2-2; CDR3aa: CASTPGFANTGELFF; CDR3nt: TGTGCCAGTACTCCAGGGTTCGCGAACACCGGGGAGCTGTTTTTT
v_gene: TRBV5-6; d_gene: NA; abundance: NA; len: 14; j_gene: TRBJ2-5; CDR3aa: CASRSSGGLETQYF; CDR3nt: TGTGCCAGCCGGTCGTCGGGGGGCCTGGAGACCCAGTACTTC
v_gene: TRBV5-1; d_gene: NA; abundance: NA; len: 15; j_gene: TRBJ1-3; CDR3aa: CASSLDGGTGNTIYF; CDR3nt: TGCGCCAGCAGCTTGGATGGGGGCACCGGAAACACCATATATTTT
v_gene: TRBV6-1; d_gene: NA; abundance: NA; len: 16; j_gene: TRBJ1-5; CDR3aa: CASSEWGSSSNQPQHF; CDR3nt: TGTGCCAGCAGTGAATGGGGGTCTTCTAGCAATCAGCCCCAGCATTTT
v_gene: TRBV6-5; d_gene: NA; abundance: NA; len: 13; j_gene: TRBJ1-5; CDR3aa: CASSPNTNQPQHF; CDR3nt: TGTGCCAGCAGTCCCAACACTAATCAGCCCCAGCATTTT
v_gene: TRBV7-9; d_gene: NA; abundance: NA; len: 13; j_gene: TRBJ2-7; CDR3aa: CASSLAGGYEQYF; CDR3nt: TGTGCCAGCAGCTTAGCGGGAGGCTACGAGCAGTACTTC
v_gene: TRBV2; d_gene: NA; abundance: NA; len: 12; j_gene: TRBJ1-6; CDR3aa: CASTGYNSPLHF; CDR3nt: TGTGCCAGTACAGGGTATAATTCACCCCTCCACTTT
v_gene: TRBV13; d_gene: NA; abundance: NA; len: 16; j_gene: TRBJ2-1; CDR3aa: CASSLGRGESYNEQFF; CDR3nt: TGTGCCAGCAGCTTGGGGCGGGGTGAATCCTACAATGAGCAGTTCTTC
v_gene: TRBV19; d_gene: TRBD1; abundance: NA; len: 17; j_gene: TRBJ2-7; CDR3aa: CASRSGAGGVTSHEQYF; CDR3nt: TGTGCCAGTAGGAGTGGGGCAGGGGGCGTCACATCGCACGAGCAGTACTTC
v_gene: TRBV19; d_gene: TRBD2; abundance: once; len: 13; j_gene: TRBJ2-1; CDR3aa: CASRRGGDNEQFF; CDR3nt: TGTGCCAGTAGACGCGGGGGGGACAATGAGCAGTTCTTC
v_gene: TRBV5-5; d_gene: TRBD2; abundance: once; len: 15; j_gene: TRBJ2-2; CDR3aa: CASSFSSGNTGELFF; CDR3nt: TGTGCCAGCAGCTTCTCTAGCGGGAACACCGGGGAGCTGTTTTTT
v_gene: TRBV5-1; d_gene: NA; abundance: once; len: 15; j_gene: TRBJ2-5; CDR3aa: CASSLAAASQETQYF; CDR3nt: TGCGCCAGCAGCTTGGCGGCAGCTAGCCAAGAGACCCAGTACTTC
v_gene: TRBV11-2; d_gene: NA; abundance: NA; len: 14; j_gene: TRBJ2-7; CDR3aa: CASSPPGHYYEQYF; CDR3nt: TGTGCCAGCAGCCCCCCGGGACATTACTACGAGCAGTACTTC
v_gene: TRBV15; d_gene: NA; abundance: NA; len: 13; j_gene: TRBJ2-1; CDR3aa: CATSRARESEQFF; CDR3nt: TGTGCCACCAGCAGAGCCAGGGAAAGTGAGCAGTTCTTC
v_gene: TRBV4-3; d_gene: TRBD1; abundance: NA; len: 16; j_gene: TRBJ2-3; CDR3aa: CASSQGGTVGRDTQYF; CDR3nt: TGCGCCAGCAGCCAAGGGGGGACAGTTGGTAGAGATACGCAGTATTTT
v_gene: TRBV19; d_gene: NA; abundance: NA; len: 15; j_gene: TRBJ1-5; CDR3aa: CASSISPLGSQPQHF; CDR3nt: TGTGCCAGTAGTATATCTCCCTTAGGCTCTCAGCCCCAGCATTTT
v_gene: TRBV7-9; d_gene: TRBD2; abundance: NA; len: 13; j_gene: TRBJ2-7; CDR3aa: CASMELAGGEQYF; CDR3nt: TGTGCCAGCATGGAGTTAGCGGGAGGGGAGCAGTACTTC
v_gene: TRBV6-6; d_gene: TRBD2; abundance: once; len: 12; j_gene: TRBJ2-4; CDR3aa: CASSPRESIQYF; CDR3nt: TGTGCCAGCAGCCCGCGGGAGAGCATTCAGTACTTC